This T cell receptor beta chain stems from a study of CD8 T cells in ankylosing spondylitis. Study findings and constraints: What seemed typical of ankylosing spondylitis blood was a TCR beta motif built from 7 or 8 highly homologous variants.

One entry per CDR3 protein results from TCRdb running MiXCR on the 5' RACE reads. The sample shows some 240,000 distinct CDR3 sequences, about 6.7% of them seen only once. Germline CDR1 is PRHDT and CDR2 is FYEKMQ (reference sequence). V was shortened by 5 bases and J by 2 bases, with 11 bases between the two germline ends. The CDR3 covers 14 residues. For this clonotype: Its specificity is not known.

The material sequenced was blood, either unsorted or a sorted T cell fraction (not recorded which). This sequence joins TRBV13 and TRBJ2-3; D is perhaps TRBD1 (5 bases). This receptor was taken from a male donor with ankylosing spondylitis. CDR3 in DNA: TGTGCCAGCAGCATTCGACAGCCCACAGATACGCAGTATTTT. Encoded protein: CASSIRQPTDTQYF.